Sequencing of this T cell receptor beta chain was carried out in a study of blood T cell repertoires in COVID-19. Per the original data handling: Estimates of nucleated cell counts were drawn from the amplification of reference gene primers. Some clones are missing from TCRdb's copy, which holds only in-frame ones; the method was immunoSEQ multiplex PCR. Clone size and V and J calls were adopted from that table, with D and trimming inferred from the DNA. This table holds 310,000 or so clones, 86% found once. The CDR3 is 13 residues long. Germline V lookup: CDR1 LGHDT, CDR2 YNNKEL (reference sequence). The V segment lost 2 bases and the J segment 15 bases; nucleotides outside the gene matches: 8.

The receptor comes from a woman between 45 and 60 years old with acute or convalescent COVID-19. The rearrangement links TRBV3-1 (or the pseudogene TRBV3-2) to TRBJ2-1; TRBD1 agrees at 9 bases. The material sequenced was peripheral blood. CDR3: CASSQFVGTGRFF. In DNA, the CDR3 is TGTGCCAGCAGCCAATTCGTCGGGACAGGGCGGTTCTTC.